Below are 9 T cell receptor beta chains sequenced from a single sample in a study of blood T cell repertoires in COVID-19 (TCRdb year 2020). Receptor libraries were prepared by the immunoSEQ multiplex PCR assay. In TCRdb, the immuneACCESS table is reduced to in-frame sequences with V and J assigned. These tables do not hold every clone; where another copy was compared, an unresolved V gene accounts for under half, and the others remain unexplained. In this sample the table shows a few hundred thousand clones, roughly 90% of which occur a single time. The top ten clonotypes cover 0.95% to 1.5% of the sample. The sample consisted of peripheral blood. These receptors were collected from a man between 40 and 49 years old with acute or convalescent COVID-19.

This clone has a single count. The rearrangement joins TRBV27 to TRBJ2-7; 7 bases map to TRBD2. V was pared by 5 bases and J by 4 bases, with 11 bases of the junction left unmatched. This CDR3 has 15 amino acids. Germline CDR1 and CDR2: MNHEY and SMNVEV (reference sequence). CDR3: CASSPRAGREYEQYF. The CDR3 DNA follows: TGTGCCAGCAGTCCCCGAGCGGGGAGGGAATACGAGCAGTACTTC.

The V call is TRBV9, the J call TRBJ2-7, with D tentatively TRBD2 (7 bases). The CDR3 extends over 15 amino acids. V was cut by 0 bases and J by 1 base, with 11 bases left in between. Germline V gene lookup returns CDR1 SGDLS and CDR2 YYNGEE. CDR3: CASSVGGGRSYEQYF. The DNA of the CDR3 is TGTGCCAGCAGCGTAGGCGGGGGCAGATCCTACGAGCAGTACTTC.

The chain joins TRBV4-1 to TRBJ1-1; 7 bases fit TRBD1. V lost 2 bases to trimming and J lost 3 bases; unmatched junction nucleotides: 6. Per the germline V gene, CDR1 is MGHRA and CDR2 is YSYEKL. This CDR3 has 15 residues. CDR3 region: CASSQPTGRDTEAFF. In nucleotides, the CDR3 is TGCGCCAGCAGCCAACCGACAGGGAGAGACACTGAAGCTTTCTTT.

The rearrangement uses TRBV2 and TRBJ1-1; D gene uncertain. Trimming took 7 bases from V and 1 from J, leaving 10 bases between them. The CDR3 spans 13 residues. CDR1 is SNHLY, CDR2 FYNNEI, per germline. The CDR3 reads CASTPTENTEAFF. The CDR3, as DNA: TGTGCCAGCACTCCGACTGAGAACACTGAAGCTTTCTTT.

This clone was detected ten times or more. The CDR3 DNA is TGTGCCAGCAGCCAGGGGGGAAACTATGGCTACACCTTC. Protein sequence: CASSQGGNYGYTF. The chain joins TRBV25-1 to TRBJ1-2, with TRBD1 identical over 7 bases. Germline V CDR1 and CDR2: MGHDK, SYGVNS. The CDR3 has 13 amino acids. The trim removed 6 bases at V and 2 bases at J, leaving 3 bases unmatched.

The genes are TRBV6-1 and TRBJ1-5; TRBD1 matches at 7 bases. CDR3 length: 15 residues. V shed 3 bases and J 2 bases; nucleotides not matched to a gene: 4. Germline CDR1 and CDR2: MNHNS and SASEGT. The CDR3 here is CASSDPGQGNQPQHF. CDR3 nucleotide sequence: TGTGCCAGCAGTGACCCCGGACAGGGCAATCAGCCCCAGCATTTT.

The V gene is TRBV4-3, the J gene TRBJ1-6; D ambiguous. CDR3 length: 15 amino acids. The V end lost 0 bases, the J end lost 10 bases, and 13 bases lay between the germline ends. Germline V CDR1 and CDR2: LGHNA, YSLEER. The CDR3 loop is CASSQDLAGNSPLHF. Written as DNA, the CDR3 is TGCGCCAGCAGCCAAGATTTGGCAGGAAACTCACCCCTCCACTTT.

The V gene is TRBV7-2, the J gene TRBJ1-2; D might be TRBD1 (5 bases). The CDR3 totals 14 residues. The V and J ends lost 2 bases and 3 bases respectively, with 10 bases between them. Looked up from germline, CDR1 is SGHTA and CDR2 is FQGNSA. The CDR3 region is CASSLLSTDYGYTF. CDR3 coding DNA: TGTGCCAGCAGCTTATTATCGACAGACTATGGCTACACCTTC.

The J gene is TRBJ1-1, the V gene TRBV2; D unclear. Germline assignment: CDR1 SNHLY and CDR2 FYNNEI. The V end was cut by 8 bases, the J end by 1 base, with 11 bases between. The length of the CDR3 is 13 residues. The CDR3 coding sequence is TGTGCCAGCCCGGGAGCCGCGAACACTGAAGCTTTCTTT. It yields the protein CASPGAANTEAFF.